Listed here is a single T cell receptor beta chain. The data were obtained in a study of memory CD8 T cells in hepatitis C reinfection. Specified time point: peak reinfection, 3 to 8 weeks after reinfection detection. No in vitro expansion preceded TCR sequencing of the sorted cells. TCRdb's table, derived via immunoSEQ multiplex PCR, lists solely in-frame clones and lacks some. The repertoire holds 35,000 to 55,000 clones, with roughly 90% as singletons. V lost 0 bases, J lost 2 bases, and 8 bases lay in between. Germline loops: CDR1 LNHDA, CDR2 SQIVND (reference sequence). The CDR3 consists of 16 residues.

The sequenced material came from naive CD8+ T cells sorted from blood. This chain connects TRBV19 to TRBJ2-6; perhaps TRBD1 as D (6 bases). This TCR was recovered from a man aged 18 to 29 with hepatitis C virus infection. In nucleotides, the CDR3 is TGTGCCAGTAGTATAGATGGGGGCGCTGGGGCCAACGTCCTGACTTTC. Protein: CASSIDGGAGANVLTF. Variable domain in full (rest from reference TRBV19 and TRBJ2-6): DGGITQSPKYLFRKEGQNVTLSCEQNLNHDAMYWYRQDPGQGLRLIYYSQIVNDFQKGDIAEGYSVSREKKESFPLTVTSAQKNPTAFYLCASSIDGGAGANVLTFGAGSRLTVL.